The 7 T cell receptor beta chains in this list originate from one sample, sequenced in a study of T cells in localized non-small cell lung cancer. The data were produced by immunoSEQ multiplex PCR, yet TCRdb's version contains in-frame clones alone and is incomplete. The sample has roughly 40,000 clones, approximately 83% seen once; the top ten hold approximately 8.6%. Material: PBMCs, obtained before any cancer treatment. The receptors here all came from a man between 40 and 70 years old with stage II lung adenocarcinoma.

This chain joins TRBV2 and TRBJ2-4; D gene uncertain. The V and J ends lost 7 bases and 1 base respectively, with 14 bases between them. Germline V gives CDR1 SNHLY, CDR2 FYNNEI. There are 15 residues in the CDR3. CDR3 coding DNA: TGTGCCAGCAAACGAGCACTGGGGGCCAAAAACATTCAGTACTTC. The encoded protein is CASKRALGAKNIQYF.

V gene TRBV7-2 combines with J gene TRBJ2-1, with 7 bases lining up with TRBD1. V lost 1 base and J lost 15; bases outside the gene matches: 9. Germline values: CDR1 SGHTA, CDR2 FQGNSA. The CDR3 sequence is 13 residues long. CDR3 DNA sequence: TGTGCCAGCAGCTTAGACCCACAGGGGACGCCGTTCTTC. It encodes CASSLDPQGTPFF.

The chain has TRBV6-5 and TRBJ1-6; maybe TRBD1 (6 bases). The CDR3 runs to 14 residues. The V end lost 6 bases, the J end lost 7 bases, and 13 bases lay between the germline ends. Germline V lookup: CDR1 MNHEY, CDR2 SVGAGI. DNA of the CDR3: TGTGCCAGCAGGGCCGGGACATCGAATTCACCCCTCCACTTT. Its translation is CASRAGTSNSPLHF.

This chain connects TRBV6-5 to TRBJ2-5; 8 nucleotides agree with TRBD1. The assigned J gene may be wrong: the sequence end matches TRBJ2-7 better. This CDR3 has 15 amino acids. Germline values: CDR1 MNHEY, CDR2 SVGAGI. The CDR3 nucleotides read TGTGCCAGCAGCCGCGGACAGGGCCCCACCTACGAGCAGTACTTC. Protein: CASSRGQGPTYEQYF.

The chain uses TRBV7-9 and TRBJ2-2, with D perhaps matching TRBD1 or TRBD2 (5 bases each). Trimming removed 2 bases at V and 6 bases at J, with 10 bases between. In germline, CDR1 is SEHNR, CDR2 FQNEAQ (reference sequence). The CDR3 covers 14 residues. CDR3 DNA: TGTGCCAGCAGCTTAATGGGGGTCCCCGGGGAGCTGTTTTTT. Translated: CASSLMGVPGELFF.

This chain links TRBV25-1 with TRBJ2-7, with 8 bases identical to TRBD2. The J segment lost 9 bases and the V segment lost 6 bases, leaving 4 bases of the junction unmatched. Per the germline V gene, CDR1 is MGHDK and CDR2 is SYGVNS. The CDR3 length is 11 residues. The chain's CDR3 is CASRAGGVQYF. Written as DNA, the CDR3 is TGTGCCAGCAGGGCGGGGGGCGTGCAGTACTTC.

The chain couples TRBV6-5 to TRBJ2-5; D is uncertain. This CDR3 has 15 residues. V lost 0 bases, J lost 0 bases, and 8 bases lay in between. The V gene's germline CDR1 is MNHEY and CDR2 SVGAGI. The CDR3 spells CASSYSFSYQETQYF. CDR3 nucleotide sequence: TGTGCCAGCAGTTACTCCTTTTCGTACCAAGAGACCCAGTACTTC.